The 26 T cell receptor beta chains given below trace back to one sample, sequenced in a study of OX40 agonist ivuxolimab in advanced cancers. TCRdb keeps only in-frame clones here, not all; method: immunoSEQ multiplex PCR. The sample comprises tens of thousands of clones, about 86% of which are singletons, and just over 20% rests with the top ten. The sample was CD4+ or CD8+ T cells sorted from blood, taken in a trial of the OX40 agonist ivuxolimab. These receptors came from an adult with an advanced solid tumor such as melanoma, head and neck, liver or kidney cancer.

The chain links TRBV6-4 to TRBJ1-5; TRBD1 is a possible D gene (6 bases). V was cut by 0 bases and J by 1 base, with 7 bases left in between. The CDR3 extends over 15 amino acids. CDR1 is MRHNA, CDR2 SNTAGT, per germline. The CDR3 DNA follows: TGTGCCAGCAGTGACTCTGGGGGCAGCAATCAGCCCCAGCATTTT. This translates into CASSDSGGSNQPQHF.

The chain employs TRBV7-8 and TRBJ2-2; D remains ambiguous. Trimming removed 1 base at V and 7 bases at J, with 7 bases between. Germline assignment: CDR1 SGHVS and CDR2 FQNEAQ. The CDR3 is 13 amino acids. CDR3 in amino acids: CASSLGTLGELFF. In DNA form, the CDR3 reads TGTGCCAGCAGCTTAGGAACGCTCGGGGAGCTGTTTTTT.

The chain combines TRBV28 with TRBJ2-1, with D hard to call. V lost 5 bases and J 4 bases, leaving 9 bases between the germline ends. CDR3 length: 13 amino acids. From germline, CDR1 is MDHEN and CDR2 SYDVKM. CDR3 in amino acids: CASSGPDYNEQFF. The CDR3 bases are TGTGCCAGCAGTGGGCCGGATTACAATGAGCAGTTCTTC.

This sequence joins TRBV9 and TRBJ2-1, with 10 positions matching TRBD2. CDR3 length: 18 residues. Germline V CDR1 and CDR2: SGDLS, YYNGEE. V shed 4 bases and J 0 bases; nucleotides not matched to a gene: 10. CDR3: CASSSSTSGVSSYNEQFF. The CDR3 region has the DNA TGTGCCAGCAGCTCATCCACTAGCGGGGTTAGCTCCTACAATGAGCAGTTCTTC.

This chain uses TRBV5-5 with TRBJ1-1, with 7 bases identical to TRBD1. CDR1 is SGHKS, CDR2 YYEKEE, per germline (reference sequence). CDR3 size: 14 residues. The trim removed 0 bases at V and 4 bases at J, leaving 3 bases unmatched. The CDR3 sequence is CASSLGQGLTEAFF. The DNA of the CDR3 is TGTGCCAGCAGCTTGGGACAGGGCCTCACTGAAGCTTTCTTT.

V and J are TRBV10-3 and TRBJ2-2; no definite D call. This CDR3 has 13 amino acids. The ends were cut back, 6 bases at V and 3 bases at J, with 8 bases in the middle. The germline V gene encodes CDR1 ENHRY and CDR2 SYGVKD. The CDR3, as DNA: TGTGCCATCAGCGGAGAGGACACCGGGGAGCTGTTTTTT. Protein: CAISGEDTGELFF.

The rearrangement links TRBV7-3 to TRBJ1-5; unclear D gene. There are 15 residues in the CDR3. Germline V gene sequence: CDR1 SGHTA, CDR2 FQGTGA. CDR3: CANPKTYGSNQPQHF. In DNA, the CDR3 is TGTGCGAACCCGAAGACATACGGTAGCAATCAGCCCCAGCATTTT.

In its sample, this clone was seen once. The V and J genes are TRBV7-9 and TRBJ2-5; TRBD1 matches at 7 bases. The CDR3 spans 16 residues. The V gene's germline CDR1 is SEHNR and CDR2 FQNEAQ (reference sequence). V was clipped by 5 bases and J by 1 base; unmatched bases: 10. The CDR3 is CASSDRNRDSQETQYF. As DNA, the CDR3 is TGTGCCAGCAGCGACCGGAACCGGGACAGCCAAGAGACCCAGTACTTC.

The J gene is TRBJ1-1, the V gene TRBV19; D ambiguous. Deletions cut 7 bases from V and 7 bases from J, with 16 bases between. CDR1 is LNHDA, CDR2 SQIVND, per germline (reference sequence). The CDR3 totals 13 residues. The CDR3 sequence is CASKYGQGLEAFF. In DNA form, the CDR3 reads TGTGCCAGTAAATATGGGCAAGGGCTTGAAGCTTTCTTT.

The chain recombines TRBV4-2 with TRBJ2-2; D is undetermined. The germline CDR1 and CDR2 sequences are LGHNA and YNFKEQ. CDR3 size: 16 residues. Trimming cost V 0 bases and J 1 base, with 9 bases left between them. Here the CDR3 reads CASSQDGVGNTGELFF. In DNA form, the CDR3 reads TGTGCCAGCAGCCAAGATGGGGTGGGGAACACCGGGGAGCTGTTTTTT.

The rearrangement joins TRBV4-2 to TRBJ1-1; D uncertain. Germline V gene data show CDR1 as LGHNA and CDR2 as YNFKEQ. Trimming took off 5 bases at V and 1 base at J, with 8 bases between the two ends. The CDR3 sequence is 13 residues long. As DNA, the CDR3 is TGTGCCAGCAGCTCACAGCGGAACACTGAAGCTTTCTTT. Amino acid sequence: CASSSQRNTEAFF.

The chain links TRBV7-7 to TRBJ2-5; 11 bases agree with TRBD2. Per germline, CDR1 SSHAT and CDR2 FNYEAQ (reference sequence). The CDR3 has 16 residues. Unmatched junction bases numbered 8, after V lost 3 bases and J lost 5 bases. The CDR3 sequence is CASSLGLAGGRETQYF. The CDR3 nucleotides read TGTGCCAGCAGCTTGGGGCTAGCGGGGGGCCGGGAGACCCAGTACTTC.

The chain is built from TRBV11-2 and TRBJ1-1, with a tentative D call TRBD1 (5 bases). CDR1 is SGHAT and CDR2 is FQNNGV in the germline V gene. The CDR3 has 15 residues. V was shortened by 8 bases and J by 0 bases, with 16 bases between the two germline ends. The CDR3 loop is CASAFDRLMNTEAFF. The CDR3 DNA is TGTGCCAGCGCGTTTGACAGATTAATGAACACTGAAGCTTTCTTT.

The CDR3 here is CASVRGDNEQFF. The CDR3 DNA sequence: TGTGCCAGCGTAAGGGGCGACAATGAGCAGTTCTTC. The gene calls are TRBV5-6 and TRBJ2-1; a weak D match, TRBD1 (5 bases). V shed 7 bases and J shed 5 bases, with 10 bases lying between them. The CDR3 is made up of 12 amino acids. The germline V gene has CDR1 SGHDT and CDR2 YYEEEE.

This chain links TRBV11-2 with TRBJ2-1, with TRBD2 matching 15 bases. The CDR3 is made up of 16 amino acids. CDR1 and CDR2 from the germline V gene are SGHAT and FQNNGV. Losses at the gene ends were 5 bases for V and 7 bases for J; bases not matched to a gene: 6. CDR3 coding DNA: TGTGCCAGCAGCAGCCGGACTAGCGGGGGGGGTAATGAGCAGTTCTTC. It is translated as CASSSRTSGGGNEQFF. Full variable domain (remainder filled in from reference TRBV11-2 and TRBJ2-1): EAGVAQSPRYKIIEKRQSVAFWCNPISGHATLYWYQQILGQGPKLLIQFQNNGVVDDSQLPKDRFSAERLKGVDSTLKIQPAKLEDSAVYLCASSSRTSGGGNEQFFGPGTRLTVL.

This chain joins TRBV6-1 and TRBJ1-5; no definite D call. The CDR3 runs 12 residues. The germline CDR1 and CDR2 sequences are MNHNS and SASEGT. V dropped 5 bases and J dropped 6 bases, with 8 bases sitting between them. The CDR3 reads CASSYGVQPQHF. CDR3 DNA: TGTGCCAGCAGTTATGGGGTTCAGCCCCAGCATTTT.

This rearrangement joins TRBV28 to TRBJ2-2; the match to TRBD2 covers 9 bases. This CDR3 region has 16 residues. Germline V CDR1 and CDR2: MDHEN, SYDVKM. V shed 6 bases and J 3 bases; nucleotides not matched to a gene: 8. The DNA of the CDR3 is TGTGCCAGCAGACCCCTTGAGCGGGGGGACACCGGGGAGCTGTTTTTT. As protein: CASRPLERGDTGELFF.

CDR3 sequence (DNA): TGTGCCAGCAGCCCAAAAACCGGGGCCGCCTATGGCTACACCTTC. Its translation is CASSPKTGAAYGYTF. This rearrangement joins TRBV6-4 to TRBJ1-2; a possible D gene is TRBD1 (5 bases). The CDR3 has 15 amino acids. CDR1 and CDR2 (germline): MRHNA, SNTAGT. V was shortened by 6 bases and J by 4 bases, with 18 bases between the two germline ends.

The rearrangement links TRBV2 to TRBJ2-3; TRBD1 matches 10 bases. V was clipped by 6 bases and J by 2 bases; unmatched bases: 8. CDR1 and CDR2 (germline): SNHLY, FYNNEI. This CDR3 has 16 amino acids. The CDR3 region has the DNA TGTGCCAGCAGGACTGGACAGGGGGGGATCACAGATACGCAGTATTTT. Its protein product is CASRTGQGGITDTQYF.

About this clone: The germline gene is not matched at one end of the junction; a read error may be the cause. The rearrangement links TRBV5-4 to TRBJ2-4; no clear D. Looked up from germline, CDR1 is SGHNT and CDR2 is YYREEE (reference sequence). CDR3 size: 15 residues. The CDR3: CASSPSSARNDIQYF. In DNA, the CDR3 is TGCGCCAGCAGCCCTTCCTCGGCCAGAAACGACATTCAGTACTTC.

Only a few counts were recorded for this clone. The chain uses TRBV11-3 and TRBJ2-1; D might be TRBD1 or TRBD2, each matching 7 bases. Germline V gives CDR1 SGHNT, CDR2 YENEEA. V shed 5 bases and J shed 8 bases, with 16 bases lying between them. The CDR3 consists of 14 residues. CDR3 region: CASSDTGEGDEQFF. The CDR3 DNA is TGTGCCAGCAGCGATACAGGGGAGGGGGATGAGCAGTTCTTC.

The chain uses TRBV10-1 and TRBJ1-1; tentatively, D is TRBD1 (6 bases). CDR3 length: 16 residues. Germline V lookup: CDR1 WNHNN, CDR2 SYGVQD (reference sequence). Trimming stripped 2 bases from V and 11 bases from J, with 24 bases between. The CDR3 region has the DNA TGCGCCAGCAGTGAGCTTGGAGGGACATTGGCTCCCTGGGCTTTCTTT. This encodes CASSELGGTLAPWAFF.

This clone was counted once. This chain uses TRBV9 with TRBJ2-2, with 12 bases aligning to TRBD2. This CDR3 is 17 amino acids long. Germline assignment: CDR1 SGDLS and CDR2 YYNGEE. J gave up 0 bases and V 1 base, and 1 base lay outside the gene matches. The CDR3 DNA reads TGTGCCAGCAGCGTACCTAGCGGGGGGGCGAACACCGGGGAGCTGTTTTTT. The encoded protein is CASSVPSGGANTGELFF.

The V gene is TRBV27, the J gene TRBJ1-4, with no clear D. The ends were cut back, 5 bases at V and 0 bases at J, with 10 bases in the middle. Germline CDR1 is MNHEY and CDR2 is SMNVEV (reference sequence). The CDR3 totals 15 residues. Here the CDR3 reads CASSPASPTNEKLFF. The CDR3 region has the DNA TGTGCCAGCAGTCCCGCGAGCCCAACTAATGAAAAACTGTTTTTT.

This rearrangement joins TRBV4-2 to TRBJ2-3; TRBD2 aligns across 10 bases. Per the germline V gene, CDR1 is LGHNA and CDR2 is YNFKEQ. The CDR3 loop spans 16 amino acids. J was trimmed by 2 bases and V by 2 bases; bases with no gene match: 4. In DNA, the CDR3 is TGTGCCAGCAGCCAATTTAGCGGGGGGTCCACAGATACGCAGTATTTT. Encoded protein: CASSQFSGGSTDTQYF.

This chain links TRBV7-9 with TRBJ2-3; D remains unclear. The CDR3 totals 12 residues. The V end lost 1 base, the J end lost 5 bases, and 4 bases lay between the germline ends. CDR1 is SEHNR and CDR2 is FQNEAQ in the germline V gene (reference sequence). CDR3 region: CASSLEGDTQYF. CDR3 in DNA: TGTGCCAGCAGCTTAGAGGGAGATACGCAGTATTTT.